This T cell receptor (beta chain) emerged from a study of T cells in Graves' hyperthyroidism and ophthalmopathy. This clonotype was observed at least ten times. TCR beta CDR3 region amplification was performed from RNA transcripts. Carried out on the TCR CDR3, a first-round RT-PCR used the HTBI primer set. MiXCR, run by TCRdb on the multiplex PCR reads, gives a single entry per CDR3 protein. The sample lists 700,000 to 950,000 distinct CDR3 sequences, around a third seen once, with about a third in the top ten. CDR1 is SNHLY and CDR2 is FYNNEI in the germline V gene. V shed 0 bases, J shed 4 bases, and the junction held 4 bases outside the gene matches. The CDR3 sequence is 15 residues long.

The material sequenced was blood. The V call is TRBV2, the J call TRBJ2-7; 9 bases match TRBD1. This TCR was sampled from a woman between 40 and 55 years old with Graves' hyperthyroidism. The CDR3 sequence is CASSEAGTGTYEQYF. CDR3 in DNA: TGTGCCAGCAGTGAAGCCGGGACAGGGACGTACGAGCAGTACTTC.